The sequence of this TCR beta chain was determined in a study of OX40 agonist ivuxolimab in advanced cancers. From germline, CDR1 is MDHEN and CDR2 SYDVKM. V trimming: 4 bases; J trimming: 7 bases; junction bases outside the gene matches: 14. There are 17 residues in the CDR3. General study findings and limits: There was clonal expansion of CD4+ and CD8+ blood T cells by week 6 at 0.1 to 3.0 mg/kg. More expanded clones were seen, on average, in CD8+ T cells than in CD4+.

This table comes from immunoSEQ multiplex PCR, and its TCRdb copy is limited to in-frame clones, with some not included. The sample carries tens of thousands of clones, around 90% recorded once. Turning to this clone: The antigen is undetermined.

The sequencing here drew on CD4+ or CD8+ T cells sorted from blood, taken in a trial of the OX40 agonist ivuxolimab. The TCR comes from an adult with an advanced solid tumor such as melanoma, head and neck, liver or kidney cancer. The rearrangement joins TRBV28 to TRBJ2-5; 11 bases are shared with TRBD2. The CDR3 reads CASSSGTSGPPGGTQYF. DNA for the CDR3: TGTGCCAGCAGTTCCGGGACTAGCGGTCCCCCCGGAGGGACCCAGTACTTC.